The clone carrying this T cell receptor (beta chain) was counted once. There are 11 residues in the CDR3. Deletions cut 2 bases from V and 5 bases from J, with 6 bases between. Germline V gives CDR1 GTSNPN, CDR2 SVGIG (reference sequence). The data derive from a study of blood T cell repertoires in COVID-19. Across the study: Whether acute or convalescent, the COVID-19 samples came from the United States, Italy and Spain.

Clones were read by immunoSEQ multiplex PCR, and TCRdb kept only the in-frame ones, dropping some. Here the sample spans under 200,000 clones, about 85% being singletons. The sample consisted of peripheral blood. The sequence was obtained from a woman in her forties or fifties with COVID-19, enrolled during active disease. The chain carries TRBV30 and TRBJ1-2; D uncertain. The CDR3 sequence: CAWSSVYGYTF. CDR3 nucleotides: TGTGCCTGGAGTTCCGTTTATGGCTACACCTTC.